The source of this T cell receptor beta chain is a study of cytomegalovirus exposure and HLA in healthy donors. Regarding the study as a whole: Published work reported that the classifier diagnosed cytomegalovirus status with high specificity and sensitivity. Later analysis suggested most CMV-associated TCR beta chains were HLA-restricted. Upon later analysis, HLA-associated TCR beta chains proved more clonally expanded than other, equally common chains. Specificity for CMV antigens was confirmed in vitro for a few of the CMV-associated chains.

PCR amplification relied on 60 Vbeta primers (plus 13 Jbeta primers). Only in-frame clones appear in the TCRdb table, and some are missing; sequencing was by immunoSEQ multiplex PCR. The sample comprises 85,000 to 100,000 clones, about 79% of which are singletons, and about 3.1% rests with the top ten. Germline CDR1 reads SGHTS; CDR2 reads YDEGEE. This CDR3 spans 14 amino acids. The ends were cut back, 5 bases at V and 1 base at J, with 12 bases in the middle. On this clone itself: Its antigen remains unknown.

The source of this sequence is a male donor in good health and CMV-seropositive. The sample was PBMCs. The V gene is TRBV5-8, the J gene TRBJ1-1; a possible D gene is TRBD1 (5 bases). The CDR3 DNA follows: TGTGCCAGCAGACGCGGGACGGCGAACACTGAAGCTTTCTTT. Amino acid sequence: CASRRGTANTEAFF. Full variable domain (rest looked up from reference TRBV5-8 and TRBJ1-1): EAGVTQSPTHLIKTRGQQATLRCSPISGHTSVYWYQQALGLGLQFLLWYDEGEERNRGNFPPRFSGRQFPNYSSELNVNALELEDSALYLCASRRGTANTEAFFGQGTRLTVV.